These T cell receptor beta chains were read from a single sample in a study of cytomegalovirus exposure and HLA in healthy donors. The table came from immunoSEQ multiplex PCR; TCRdb's copy has only in-frame clones and leaves some out. The sample lists about 130,000 clones, about 78% occurring once. Material for sequencing was PBMCs. These receptor sequences come from a man aged 25 to 45 in good health and CMV-seronegative. Both conserved end residues are part of each CDR3. Rows give clone size only sometimes, using once, few, many, or a class for an expanded clone.

TRBV29-1	TRBJ2-7	NA	CSVEDPGTGVREQYF
TRBV7-9	TRBJ2-5	NA	CASSLDLVPPQYF
TRBV6-1	TRBJ1-5	NA	CASIRQATDQPQHF
TRBV30	TRBJ1-5	few	CAWSVPRTGTYNQPQHF
TRBV1	TRBJ2-7	NA	CTSSVLHGTSGVYEQYF
TRBV7-9	TRBJ2-3	NA	CASSLVLAGGLDTQYF
TRBV6-1	TRBJ1-2	few	CASSLRPGEYGYTF
TRBV29-1	TRBJ2-5	NA	CSVAPRLGSYETQYF
TRBV10-3	TRBJ2-1	NA	CAIRGTAVRLNEQFF
TRBV29-1	TRBJ1-1	NA	CSVEGLTGFSMNTEAFF
TRBV4-1	TRBJ2-5	NA	CASSQMTSGGLSRETQYF
TRBV14	TRBJ2-7	NA	CASSPAGDTYEQYF
TRBV4-3	TRBJ1-2	NA	CASSQDLGTANYGYTF
TRBV5-5	TRBJ2-2	NA	CASSLIALNTGELFF
TRBV13	TRBJ1-4	NA	CASSLFATNEKLFF
TRBV5-1	TRBJ2-3	NA	CASSLGRVVADTQYF
TRBV6-1	TRBJ1-2	NA	CASSLRSGGYTF
TRBV13	TRBJ1-1	NA	CASSLGDHGGTEAFF
TRBV28	TRBJ1-2	NA	CASTRGGDRGRGGYTF
TRBV28	TRBJ2-7	NA	CASSLRAGSPPYEQYF
TRBV6-5	TRBJ2-1	NA	CASSHTGTSINEQFF
TRBV6-5	TRBJ2-1	NA	CASSYSASGVNEQFF
TRBV6-6	TRBJ1-6	NA	CASSYRDRYNSPLHF
TRBV30	TRBJ1-1	NA	CAWSYGAMNTEAFF